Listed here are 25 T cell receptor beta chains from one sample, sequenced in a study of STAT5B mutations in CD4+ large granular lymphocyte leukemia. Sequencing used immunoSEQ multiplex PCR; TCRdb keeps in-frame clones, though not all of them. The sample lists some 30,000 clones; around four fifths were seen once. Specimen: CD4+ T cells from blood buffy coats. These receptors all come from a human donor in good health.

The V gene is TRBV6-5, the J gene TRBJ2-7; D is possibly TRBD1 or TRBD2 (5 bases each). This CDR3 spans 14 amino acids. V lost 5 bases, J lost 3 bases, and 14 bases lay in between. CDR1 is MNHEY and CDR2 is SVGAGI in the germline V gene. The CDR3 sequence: CASSRDGKDYEQYF. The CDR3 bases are TGTGCCAGCAGTAGGGACGGGAAAGACTACGAGCAGTACTTC.

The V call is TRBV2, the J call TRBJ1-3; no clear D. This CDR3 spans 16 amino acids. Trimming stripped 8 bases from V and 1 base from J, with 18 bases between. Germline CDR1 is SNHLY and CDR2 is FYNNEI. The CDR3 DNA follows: TGTGCCAGCTCACGATCGACGGGAGGATCTGGAAACACCATATATTTT. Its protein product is CASSRSTGGSGNTIYF.

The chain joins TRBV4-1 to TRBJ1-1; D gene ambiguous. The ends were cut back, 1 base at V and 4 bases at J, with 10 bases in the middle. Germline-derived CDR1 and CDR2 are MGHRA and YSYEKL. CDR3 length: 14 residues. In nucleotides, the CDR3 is TGCGCCAGCAGCCAAGGATCGGTTATCACTGAAGCTTTCTTT. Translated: CASSQGSVITEAFF.

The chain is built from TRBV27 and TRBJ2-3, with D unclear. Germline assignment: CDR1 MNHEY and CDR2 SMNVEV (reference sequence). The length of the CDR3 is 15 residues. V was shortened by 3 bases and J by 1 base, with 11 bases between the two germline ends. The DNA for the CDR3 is TGTGCCAGCAGTTTTAATAGCTACGGCACAGATACGCAGTATTTT. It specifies CASSFNSYGTDTQYF.

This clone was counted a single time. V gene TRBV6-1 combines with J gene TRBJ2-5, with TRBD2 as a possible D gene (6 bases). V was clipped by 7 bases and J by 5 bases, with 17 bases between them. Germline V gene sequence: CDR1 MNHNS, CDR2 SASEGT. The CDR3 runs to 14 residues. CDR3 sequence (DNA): TGTGCCAGCAACCCCAGGCCCGCGGGGGAGACCCAGTACTTC. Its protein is CASNPRPAGETQYF.

CDR3 loop: CASSSPLAANSYEQYF. The CDR3 nucleotides read TGCGCCAGCAGTTCCCCACTAGCGGCTAACTCCTACGAGCAGTACTTC. The chain combines TRBV5-1 with TRBJ2-7; TRBD2 agrees at 8 bases. The CDR3 spans 16 residues. V shed 5 bases and J 0 bases; nucleotides not matched to a gene: 10. Germline V gives CDR1 SGHRS, CDR2 YFSETQ.

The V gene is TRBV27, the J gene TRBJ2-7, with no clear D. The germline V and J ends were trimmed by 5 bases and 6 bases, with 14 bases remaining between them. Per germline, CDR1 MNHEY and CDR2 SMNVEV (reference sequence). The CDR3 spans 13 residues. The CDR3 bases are TGTGCCAGCAGTCTCGGGCCTCAGACCGAGCAGTACTTC. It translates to CASSLGPQTEQYF.

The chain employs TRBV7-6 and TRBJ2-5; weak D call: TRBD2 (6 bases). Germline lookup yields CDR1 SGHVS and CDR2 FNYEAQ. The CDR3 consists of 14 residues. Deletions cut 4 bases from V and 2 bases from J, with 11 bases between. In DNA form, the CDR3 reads TGTGCCAGCAGCTCGGGGGTGGGACAAGAGACCCAGTACTTC. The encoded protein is CASSSGVGQETQYF. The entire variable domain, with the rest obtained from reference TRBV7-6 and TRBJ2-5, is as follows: GAGVSQSPRYKVTKRGQDVALRCDPISGHVSLYWYRQALGQGPEFLTYFNYEAQQDKSGLPNDRFSAERPEGSISTLTIQRTEQRDSAMYRCASSSGVGQETQYFGPGTRLLVL.

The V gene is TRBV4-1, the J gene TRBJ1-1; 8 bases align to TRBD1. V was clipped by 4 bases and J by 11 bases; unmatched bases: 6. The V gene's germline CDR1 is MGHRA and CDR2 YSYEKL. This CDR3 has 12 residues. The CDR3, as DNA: TGCGCCAGCAGCCCGTACAGGGGGTACGCTTTCTTT. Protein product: CASSPYRGYAFF.

CDR3 protein: CASSLVTENQPQHF. The CDR3 DNA reads TGTGCCAGCAGTTTGGTCACGGAAAATCAGCCCCAGCATTTT. This chain connects TRBV28 to TRBJ1-5; no firm D call. The CDR3 extends over 14 amino acids. V lost 3 bases, J lost 4 bases, and 10 bases lay in between. Germline CDR1 is MDHEN and CDR2 is SYDVKM.

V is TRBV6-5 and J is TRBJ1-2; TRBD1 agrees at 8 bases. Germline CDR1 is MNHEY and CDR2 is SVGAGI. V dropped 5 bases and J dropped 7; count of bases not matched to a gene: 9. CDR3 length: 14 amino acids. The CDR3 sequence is CASSEWTGLSGYTF. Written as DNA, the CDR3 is TGTGCCAGCAGTGAATGGACAGGGCTGAGTGGCTACACCTTC.

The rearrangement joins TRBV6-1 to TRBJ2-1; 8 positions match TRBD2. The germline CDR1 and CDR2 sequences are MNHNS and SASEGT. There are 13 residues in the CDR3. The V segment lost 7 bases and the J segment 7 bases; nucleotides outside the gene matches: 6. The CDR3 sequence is CASNPLAVNEQFF. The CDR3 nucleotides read TGTGCCAGCAATCCACTAGCGGTGAATGAGCAGTTCTTC.

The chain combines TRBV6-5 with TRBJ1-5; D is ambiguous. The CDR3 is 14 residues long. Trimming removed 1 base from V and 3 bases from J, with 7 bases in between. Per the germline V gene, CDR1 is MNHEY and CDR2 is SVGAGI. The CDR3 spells CASSYYGPNQPQHF. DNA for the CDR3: TGTGCCAGCAGTTACTACGGCCCCAATCAGCCCCAGCATTTT.

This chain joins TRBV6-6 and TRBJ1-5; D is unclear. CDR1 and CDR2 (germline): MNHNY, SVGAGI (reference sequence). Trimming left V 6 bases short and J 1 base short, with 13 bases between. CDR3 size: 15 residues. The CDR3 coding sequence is TGTGCCAGCAGCCGGACGGGAGGGAGCAATCAGCCCCAGCATTTT. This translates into CASSRTGGSNQPQHF.

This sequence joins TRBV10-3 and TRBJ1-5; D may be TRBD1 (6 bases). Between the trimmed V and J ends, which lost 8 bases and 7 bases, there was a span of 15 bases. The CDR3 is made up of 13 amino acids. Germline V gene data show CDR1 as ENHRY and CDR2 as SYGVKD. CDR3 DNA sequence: TGTGCCATCCGGGACACCGAGACCCAGCCCCAGCATTTT. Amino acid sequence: CAIRDTETQPQHF.

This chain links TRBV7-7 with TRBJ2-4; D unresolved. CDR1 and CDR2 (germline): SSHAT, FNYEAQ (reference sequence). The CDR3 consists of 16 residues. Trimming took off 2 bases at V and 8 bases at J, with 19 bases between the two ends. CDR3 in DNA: TGTGCCAGCAGCTTACAAATTGACAAAGTCGACGACATTCAGTACTTC. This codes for CASSLQIDKVDDIQYF.

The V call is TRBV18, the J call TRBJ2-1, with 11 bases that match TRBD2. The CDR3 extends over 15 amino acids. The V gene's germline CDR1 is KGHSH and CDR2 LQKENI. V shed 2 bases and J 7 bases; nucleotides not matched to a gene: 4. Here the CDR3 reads CASSPMTSGINEQFF. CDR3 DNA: TGTGCCAGCTCACCAATGACTAGCGGGATTAATGAGCAGTTCTTC.

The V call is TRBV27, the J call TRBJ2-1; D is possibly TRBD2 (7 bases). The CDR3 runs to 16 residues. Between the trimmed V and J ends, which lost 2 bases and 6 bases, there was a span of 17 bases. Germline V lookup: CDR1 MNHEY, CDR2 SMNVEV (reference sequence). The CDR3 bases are TGTGCCAGCAGTTTAGGGGGCGGGAGCCTCGGCAATGAGCAGTTCTTC. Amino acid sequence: CASSLGGGSLGNEQFF.

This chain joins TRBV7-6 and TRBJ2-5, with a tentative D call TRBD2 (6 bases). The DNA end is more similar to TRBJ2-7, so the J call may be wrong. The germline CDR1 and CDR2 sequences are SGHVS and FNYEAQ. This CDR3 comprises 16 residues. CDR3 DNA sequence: TGTGCCAGCAGCTTAGTGGCGGGATCCAGCTCCTACGAGCAGTACTTC. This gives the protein CASSLVAGSSSYEQYF.

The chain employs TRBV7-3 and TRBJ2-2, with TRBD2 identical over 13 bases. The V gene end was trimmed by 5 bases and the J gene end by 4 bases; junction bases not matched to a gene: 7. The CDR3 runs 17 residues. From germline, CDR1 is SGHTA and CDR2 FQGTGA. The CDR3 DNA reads TGTGCCAGCAGCCCCGGGACTAGCGGGGCCCTCACCGGGGAGCTGTTTTTT. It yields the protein CASSPGTSGALTGELFF. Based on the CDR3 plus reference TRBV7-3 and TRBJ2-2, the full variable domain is GAGVSQTPSNKVTEKGKYVELRCDPISGHTALYWYRQSLGQGPEFLIYFQGTGAADDSGLPNDRFFAVRPEGSVSTLKIQRTERGDSAVYLCASSPGTSGALTGELFFGEGSRLTVL.

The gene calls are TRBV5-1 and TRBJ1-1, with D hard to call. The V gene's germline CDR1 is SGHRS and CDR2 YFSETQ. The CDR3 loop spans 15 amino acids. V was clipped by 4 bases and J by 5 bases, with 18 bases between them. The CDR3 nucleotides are TGCGCCAGCAGCCGACTGGGCGCTGACGGGACTGAAGCTTTCTTT. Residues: CASSRLGADGTEAFF.

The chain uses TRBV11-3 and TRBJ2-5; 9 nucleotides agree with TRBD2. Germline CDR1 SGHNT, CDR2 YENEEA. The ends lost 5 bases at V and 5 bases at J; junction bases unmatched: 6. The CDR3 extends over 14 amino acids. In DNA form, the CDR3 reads TGTGCCAGCAGCCTGAGCGGGAGGCCGGAGACCCAGTACTTC. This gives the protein CASSLSGRPETQYF.

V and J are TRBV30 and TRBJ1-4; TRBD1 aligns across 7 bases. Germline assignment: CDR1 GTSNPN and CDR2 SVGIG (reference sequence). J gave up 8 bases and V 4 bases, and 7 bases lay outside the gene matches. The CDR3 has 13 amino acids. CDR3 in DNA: TGTGCCTGGACGGGACAGCCCAGAGAAAAACTGTTTTTT. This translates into CAWTGQPREKLFF.

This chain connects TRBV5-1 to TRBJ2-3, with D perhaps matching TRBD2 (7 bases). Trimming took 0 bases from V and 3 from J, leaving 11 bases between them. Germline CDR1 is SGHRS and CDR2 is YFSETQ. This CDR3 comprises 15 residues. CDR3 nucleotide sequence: TGCGCCAGCAGCTTGGACGGGGGGCGAACAGATACGCAGTATTTT. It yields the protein CASSLDGGRTDTQYF.

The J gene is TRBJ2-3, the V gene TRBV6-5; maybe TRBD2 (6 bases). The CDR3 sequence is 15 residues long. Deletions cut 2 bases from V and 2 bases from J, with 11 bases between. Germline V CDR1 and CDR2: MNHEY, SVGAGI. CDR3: CASSYKGLDTDTQYF. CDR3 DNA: TGTGCCAGCAGTTACAAGGGACTCGACACAGATACGCAGTATTTT.